These 20 T cell receptor beta chains came from one sample sequenced in a study of blood T cells in healthy people across ages. A sample-barcoded 5' primer and a J-beta primer mix were used in a second PCR of about 6 to 12 cycles. MiXCR, applied by TCRdb to the 5' RACE reads, yields one record per CDR3 protein. This table has over a million distinct CDR3 sequences, 42% appearing once. The sample taken for sequencing was blood. Receptor source: a woman under 30 in good health.

This clonotype was seen a few times. The chain is built from TRBV4-1 and TRBJ1-2, with TRBD1 matching 8 bases. This CDR3 spans 14 amino acids. The J segment lost 6 bases and the V segment lost 7 bases, leaving 10 bases of the junction unmatched. Germline-derived CDR1 and CDR2 are MGHRA and YSYEKL. The CDR3 bases are TGCGCCAGCAACATAGCAGGGGGCGCTGATGGCTACACCTTC. Translating it yields CASNIAGGADGYTF.

J is TRBJ2-1 and V is TRBV11-2; TRBD2 aligns across 16 bases. Germline CDR1 reads SGHAT; CDR2 reads FQNNGV. The V segment lost 8 bases and the J segment 8 bases; nucleotides outside the gene matches: 3. The CDR3 runs 14 residues. DNA for the CDR3: TGTGCCAGCTCCGGGACTAGCGGGAGGGATGAGCAGTTCTTC. Its translation is CASSGTSGRDEQFF.

The chain recombines TRBV5-6 with TRBJ2-2, with D unresolved. Trimming pared 5 bases from V and 0 bases from J, leaving 14 bases between. The CDR3 sequence is 16 residues long. From germline, CDR1 is SGHDT and CDR2 YYEEEE. The CDR3 nucleotides read TGTGCCAGCAGAAAGGACCTTCTCGCGAACACCGGGGAGCTGTTTTTT. Protein sequence: CASRKDLLANTGELFF.

The CDR3 bases are TGTGCCAGCAGCTTAACCGGGGTGGGGAAAAAACTGTTTTTT. Protein sequence: CASSLTGVGKKLFF. The genes are TRBV7-2 and TRBJ1-4; D is unresolved. Per germline, CDR1 SGHTA and CDR2 FQGNSA. This CDR3 region has 14 residues. Trimming removed 2 bases at V and 9 bases at J, with 13 bases between. The full variable domain, its missing parts supplied by reference TRBV7-2 and TRBJ1-4, is GAGVSQSPSNKVTEKGKDVELRCDPISGHTALYWYRQSLGQGLEFLIYFQGNSAPDKSGLPSDRFSAERTGGSVSTLTIQRTQQEDSAVYLCASSLTGVGKKLFFGSGTQLSVL.

The rearrangement links TRBV20-1 to TRBJ2-7; a possible D gene is TRBD2 (6 bases). This CDR3 is 14 amino acids long. V lost 3 bases and J lost 0, with 12 bases in between. The germline V gene encodes CDR1 DFQATT and CDR2 SNEGSKA (reference sequence). The CDR3, as DNA: TGCAGTGCTAGGTCCGGGAGCAGCTCCTACGAGCAGTACTTC. Residues: CSARSGSSSYEQYF.

This clonotype was seen a handful of times. The chain employs TRBV29-1 and TRBJ1-1; 10 bases map to TRBD1. Trimming cost V 7 bases and J 1 base; bases outside gene matches: 6. This CDR3 is built from 14 residues. Germline V gives CDR1 SQVTM, CDR2 ANQGSEA. In DNA form, the CDR3 reads TGCAGCGCTGAGTGGGACAGGGGGAACACTGAAGCTTTCTTT. Its translation is CSAEWDRGNTEAFF.

This chain joins TRBV28 and TRBJ1-1; 7 bases match TRBD1. The ends lost 3 bases at V and 0 bases at J; junction bases unmatched: 4. Germline V gene lookup returns CDR1 MDHEN and CDR2 SYDVKM. The CDR3 covers 15 residues. CDR3 DNA: TGTGCCAGCAGTTTGGGACAGAAAGTGAACACTGAAGCTTTCTTT. Protein: CASSLGQKVNTEAFF.

This clonotype has a handful of counts. The V and J genes are TRBV20-1 and TRBJ1-2; TRBD1 matches at 9 bases. Germline loops: CDR1 DFQATT, CDR2 SNEGSKA (reference sequence). The CDR3 runs 15 residues. The V and J ends lost 1 base and 7 bases, in that order; junction bases with no gene match: 10. The CDR3 sequence: CSARAVQGALSGYTF. The CDR3 coding sequence is TGCAGTGCTAGAGCCGTACAGGGGGCTTTGAGTGGCTACACCTTC.

This clonotype appeared a few times. The rearrangement links TRBV4-3 to TRBJ2-5; 7 bases line up with TRBD1. TRBJ2-7 matches the DNA end more closely, so the J call is doubtful. Germline lookup yields CDR1 LGHNA and CDR2 YSLEER. The CDR3 contains 14 residues. CDR3 nucleotide sequence: TGCGCCAGCAGCCACACCGACAGGGTCTACGAGCAGTACTTC. The encoded protein is CASSHTDRVYEQYF.

The chain combines TRBV10-3 with TRBJ2-5, with 7 bases fitting TRBD2. The J call is doubtful: the DNA matches TRBJ2-7 better. The CDR3 has 16 amino acids. The germline V gene has CDR1 ENHRY and CDR2 SYGVKD. DNA of the CDR3: TGTGCCATCAGACCGGAGAGCTGGGGGGGAACCTACGAGCAGTACTTC. It specifies CAIRPESWGGTYEQYF.

The chain combines TRBV30 with TRBJ1-2, with D unclear. Germline V gene sequence: CDR1 GTSNPN, CDR2 SVGIG (reference sequence). This CDR3 contains 12 residues. The V and J ends lost 3 bases and 4 bases respectively, with 9 bases between them. DNA for the CDR3: TGTGCCTGGAGGCGGGTCAGCTATGGCTACACCTTC. Its translation is CAWRRVSYGYTF.

Remarks on this clonotype: A junction boundary mismatches the germline segment, possibly from a read error. The chain is built from TRBV27 and TRBJ2-1; TRBD2 matches 9 bases. CDR1 MNHEY and CDR2 SMNVEV come from the germline V gene (reference sequence). The CDR3 runs 17 residues. The CDR3 DNA sequence: TGTACCAGCAGTTCCCTGAGCGGGGGGCCCCTCAACAATGAGCAGTTCTTC. Translating gives CTSSSLSGGPLNNEQFF.

This rearrangement joins TRBV20-1 to TRBJ1-4; D gene ambiguous. Trimming stripped 4 bases from V and 8 bases from J, with 20 bases between. The germline CDR1 and CDR2 sequences are DFQATT and SNEGSKA (reference sequence). The CDR3 contains 15 residues. Written as DNA, the CDR3 is TGCAGTGCTAACCGAGAGGGCCTAGTGGAGGAAAAACTGTTTTTT. Translating it yields CSANREGLVEEKLFF.

The rearrangement links TRBV29-1 to TRBJ1-1, with D tentatively TRBD1 (6 bases). Germline V lookup: CDR1 SQVTM, CDR2 ANQGSEA. V shed 6 bases and J shed 0 bases, with 14 bases lying between them. This CDR3 has 14 amino acids. The CDR3 reads CSVRGQFMNTEAFF. CDR3 in DNA: TGCAGCGTCAGAGGACAGTTTATGAACACTGAAGCTTTCTTT.

This clonotype was seen at least ten times. The CDR3 protein is CASSLVSTSKYF. The CDR3 region has the DNA TGTGCCAGCAGCTTAGTGAGCACTAGCAAGTATTTT. The chain links TRBV11-2 to TRBJ2-3; weak D call: TRBD2 (6 bases). The CDR3 contains 12 residues. Germline CDR1 SGHAT, CDR2 FQNNGV. Trimming shortened V by 1 base and J by 13 bases, and 12 bases separated the two germline ends. Variable domain in full (rest from reference TRBV11-2 and TRBJ2-3): EAGVAQSPRYKIIEKRQSVAFWCNPISGHATLYWYQQILGQGPKLLIQFQNNGVVDDSQLPKDRFSAERLKGVDSTLKIQPAKLEDSAVYLCASSLVSTSKYFGPGTRLTVL.

This clonotype was detected only a few times. This sequence joins TRBV29-1 and TRBJ1-4; D unresolved. Between the trimmed V and J ends, which lost 4 bases and 7 bases, there was a span of 13 bases. The CDR3 runs to 13 residues. Germline V lookup: CDR1 SQVTM, CDR2 ANQGSEA. In nucleotides, the CDR3 is TGCAGCGTTGTTAGGGCGGGCGGTGAAAAACTGTTTTTT. It codes for CSVVRAGGEKLFF.

Details on this clonotype: The junction differs from germline at one of its ends, possibly a read error. The chain is built from TRBV11-2 and TRBJ1-3; no firm D call. CDR1 is SGHAT, CDR2 FQNNGV, per germline. This CDR3 region has 11 residues. CDR3 loop: CASSLRNTVYF. CDR3 nucleotides: TGTGCCAGCAGCCTGAGGAACACCGTATATTTT.

This rearrangement joins TRBV12-3 or TRBV12-4 to TRBJ2-1; maybe TRBD2 (6 bases). Trimming removed 1 base from V and 5 bases from J, with 15 bases in between. The CDR3 covers 16 residues. The CDR3 DNA is TGTGCCAGCAGTTTAGGGAGACTCAGGAGGGACAATGAGCAGTTCTTC. It encodes CASSLGRLRRDNEQFF.

This clonotype has just a few counts. This rearrangement joins TRBV29-1 to TRBJ2-2; D gene ambiguous. This CDR3 has 12 residues. Germline V gene lookup returns CDR1 SQVTM and CDR2 ANQGSEA. V was trimmed by 6 bases and J by 4 bases, leaving 9 bases between them. The CDR3 sequence: CSVWWSTGELFF. Here the CDR3 DNA reads TGCAGCGTATGGTGGAGCACCGGGGAGCTGTTTTTT.

The table lists this clonotype with a few counts. The chain has TRBV7-9 and TRBJ1-1; no clear D gene. V shed 5 bases and J shed 0 bases, with 4 bases lying between them. Germline V CDR1 and CDR2: SEHNR, FQNEAQ (reference sequence). The CDR3 sequence is 12 residues long. The CDR3 bases are TGTGCCAGCAGCACGGTGAACACTGAAGCTTTCTTT. As protein: CASSTVNTEAFF.